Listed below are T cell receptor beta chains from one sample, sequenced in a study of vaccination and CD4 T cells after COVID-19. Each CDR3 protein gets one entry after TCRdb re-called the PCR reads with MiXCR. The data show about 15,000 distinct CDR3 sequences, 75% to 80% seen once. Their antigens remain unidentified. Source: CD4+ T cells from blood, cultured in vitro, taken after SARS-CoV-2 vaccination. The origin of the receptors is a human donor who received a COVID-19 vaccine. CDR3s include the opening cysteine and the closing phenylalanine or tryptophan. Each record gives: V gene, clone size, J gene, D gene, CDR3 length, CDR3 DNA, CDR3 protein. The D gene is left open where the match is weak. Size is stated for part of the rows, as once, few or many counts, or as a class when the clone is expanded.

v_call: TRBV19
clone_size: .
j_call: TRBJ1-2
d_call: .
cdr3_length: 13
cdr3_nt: TGTGCCAGTAGTTTACGGCCCCGGGATGGCTACACCTTC
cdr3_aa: CASSLRPRDGYTF

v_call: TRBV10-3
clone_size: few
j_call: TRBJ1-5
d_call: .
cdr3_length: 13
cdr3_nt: TGTGCCGCGGCCCCAGGCCAGGAGGAGCCCCAGCATTTT
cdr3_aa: CAAAPGQEEPQHF

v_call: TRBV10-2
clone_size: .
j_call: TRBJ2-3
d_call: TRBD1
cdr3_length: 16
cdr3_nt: TGCGCCAGCAGTGAGAGGACAGGGATTAGCACAGATACGCAGTATTTT
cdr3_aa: CASSERTGISTDTQYF

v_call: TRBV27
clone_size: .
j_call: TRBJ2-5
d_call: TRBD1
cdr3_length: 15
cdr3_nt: TGTGCCAGCAGTCCCCCGTGGACAGGGCAAGAGACCCAGTACTTC
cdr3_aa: CASSPPWTGQETQYF

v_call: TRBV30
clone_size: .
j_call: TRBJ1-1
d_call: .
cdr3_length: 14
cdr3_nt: TGTGCCTGGAGTGTACGAATAGGGAACACTGAAGCTTTCTTT
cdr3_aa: CAWSVRIGNTEAFF

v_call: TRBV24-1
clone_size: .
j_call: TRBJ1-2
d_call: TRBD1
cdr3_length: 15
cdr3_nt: TGTGCCACCAGTTTAAATCCAGACAGGGACTATGGCTACACCTTC
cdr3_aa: CATSLNPDRDYGYTF

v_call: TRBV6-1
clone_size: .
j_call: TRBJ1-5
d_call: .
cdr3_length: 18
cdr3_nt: TGTGCCAGCAGTGAAGTTCATCGGGACATACGAAGCAATCAGCCCCAGCATTTT
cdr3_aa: CASSEVHRDIRSNQPQHF

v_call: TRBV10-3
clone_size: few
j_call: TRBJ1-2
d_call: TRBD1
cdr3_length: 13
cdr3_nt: TGTGCCATCTCCGGACAGGGGGTTACCGGCTACACCTTC
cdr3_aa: CAISGQGVTGYTF

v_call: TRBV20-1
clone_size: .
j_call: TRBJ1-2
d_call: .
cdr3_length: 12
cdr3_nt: TGCAGTGCTCAGTCCCAGGGGTATGGCTACACCTTC
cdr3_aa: CSAQSQGYGYTF

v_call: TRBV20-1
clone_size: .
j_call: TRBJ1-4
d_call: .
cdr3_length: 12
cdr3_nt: TGCAGTGCTAGAGATTACGGTGAAAAACTGTTTTTT
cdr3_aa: CSARDYGEKLFF

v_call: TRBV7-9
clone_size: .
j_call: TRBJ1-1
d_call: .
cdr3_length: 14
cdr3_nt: TGTGCCAGCAGCTTAGAGTGGAGGCACACTGAAGCTTTCTTT
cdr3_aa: CASSLEWRHTEAFF

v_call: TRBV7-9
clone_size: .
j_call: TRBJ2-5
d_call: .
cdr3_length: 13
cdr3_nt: TGTGCCAGCAGCTTGGCCGGGCGAGAGACCCAGTACTTC
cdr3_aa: CASSLAGRETQYF

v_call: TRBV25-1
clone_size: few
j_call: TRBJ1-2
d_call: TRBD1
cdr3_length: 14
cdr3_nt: TGTGCCAGCAGTGATTGGGACAGGGGGCTTGGCTACACCTTC
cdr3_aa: CASSDWDRGLGYTF

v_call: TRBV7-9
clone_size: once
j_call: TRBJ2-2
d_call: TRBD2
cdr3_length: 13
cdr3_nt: TGTGCCAGCAGACCAGCGGGGGGCGGGGAGCTGTTTTTT
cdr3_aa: CASRPAGGGELFF

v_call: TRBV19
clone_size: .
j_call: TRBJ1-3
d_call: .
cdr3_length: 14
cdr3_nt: TGTGCCAGTAGTAGACAGAGCTCTGGAAACACCATATATTTT
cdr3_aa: CASSRQSSGNTIYF

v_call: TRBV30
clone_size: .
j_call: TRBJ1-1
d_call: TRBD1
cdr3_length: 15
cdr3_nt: TGTGCCTGGAGTAGGGACAGGGGCCGTGGCACTGAAGCTTTCTTT
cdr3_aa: CAWSRDRGRGTEAFF

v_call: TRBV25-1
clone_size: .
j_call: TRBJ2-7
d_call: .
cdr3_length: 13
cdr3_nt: TGTGCGAGTTTGGGGAGCAGCTCCTACGAGCAGTACTTC
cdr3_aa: CASLGSSSYEQYF

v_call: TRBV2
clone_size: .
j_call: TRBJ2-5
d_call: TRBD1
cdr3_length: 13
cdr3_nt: TGTGCCAGCAGTAGGGACAGTCAAGAGACCCAGTACTTC
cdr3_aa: CASSRDSQETQYF

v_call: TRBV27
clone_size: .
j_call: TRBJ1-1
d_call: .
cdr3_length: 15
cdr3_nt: TGTGCCAGCAGTTCCGGTGGGAGCTCAAACACTGAAGCTTTCTTT
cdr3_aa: CASSSGGSSNTEAFF

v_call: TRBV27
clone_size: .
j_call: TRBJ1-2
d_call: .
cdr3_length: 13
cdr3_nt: TGTGCCAGCAGTTTAGGTGTAAGCTATGGCTACACCTTC
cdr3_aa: CASSLGVSYGYTF

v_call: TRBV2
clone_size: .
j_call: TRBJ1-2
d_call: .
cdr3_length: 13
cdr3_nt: TGTGCCAGCGGGCAGACAGGACTGTATGGCTACACCTTC
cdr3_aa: CASGQTGLYGYTF

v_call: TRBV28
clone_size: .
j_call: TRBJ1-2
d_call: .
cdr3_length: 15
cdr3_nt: TGTGCCAGCAGCTTCCGGTGGAGGGGGAATTATGGCTACACCTTC
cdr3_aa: CASSFRWRGNYGYTF

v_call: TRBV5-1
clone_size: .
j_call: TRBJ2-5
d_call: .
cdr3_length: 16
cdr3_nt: TGCGCCAGCAGCTCACCCTACCGGGACTACCAAGAGACCCAGTACTTC
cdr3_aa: CASSSPYRDYQETQYF

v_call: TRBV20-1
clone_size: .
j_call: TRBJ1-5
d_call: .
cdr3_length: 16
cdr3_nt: TGCAGTGCTAGGCCCGAAGGTGCTGTTAGCAATCAGCCCCAGCATTTT
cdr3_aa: CSARPEGAVSNQPQHF

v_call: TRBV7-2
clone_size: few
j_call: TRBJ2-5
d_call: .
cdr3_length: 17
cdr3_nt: TGTGCCAGCAGCTCAGGGGGTCAGGGAGGAGGTGGAGAGACCCAGTACTTC
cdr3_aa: CASSSGGQGGGGETQYF

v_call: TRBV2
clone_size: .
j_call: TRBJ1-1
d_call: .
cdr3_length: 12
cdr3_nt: TGTGCCAGCAGTGAAGCGGGACCGGAAGCTTTCTTT
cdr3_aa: CASSEAGPEAFF

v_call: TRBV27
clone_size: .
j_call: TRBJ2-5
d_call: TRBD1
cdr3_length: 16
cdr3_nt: TGTGCCAGCAGTTTATCAGGTGACAGGGGATATGAGACCCAGTACTTC
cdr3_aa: CASSLSGDRGYETQYF

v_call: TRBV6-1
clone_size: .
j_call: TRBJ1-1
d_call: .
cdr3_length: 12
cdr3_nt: TGTGCCAGCATGGGAATAGGTACTGAAGCTTTCTTT
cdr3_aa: CASMGIGTEAFF

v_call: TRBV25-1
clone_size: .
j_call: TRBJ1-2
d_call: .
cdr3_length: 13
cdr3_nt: TGTGCCAGCAGTGTTGGCAGGGTAGATGGCTACACCTTC
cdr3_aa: CASSVGRVDGYTF

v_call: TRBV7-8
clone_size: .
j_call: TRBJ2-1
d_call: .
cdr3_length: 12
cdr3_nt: TGTGCCAGCAGCTTATTGGGGTATGAGCAGTTCTTC
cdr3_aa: CASSLLGYEQFF

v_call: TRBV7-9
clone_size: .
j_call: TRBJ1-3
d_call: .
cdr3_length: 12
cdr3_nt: TGTGCCAGCAGCTTCGGGGAACACACCATATATTTT
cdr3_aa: CASSFGEHTIYF

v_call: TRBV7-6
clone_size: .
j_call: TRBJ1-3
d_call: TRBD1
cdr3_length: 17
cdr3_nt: TGTGCCAGCAGCTTAGCTTGGACAGGGATCTCTGGAAACACCATATATTTT
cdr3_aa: CASSLAWTGISGNTIYF

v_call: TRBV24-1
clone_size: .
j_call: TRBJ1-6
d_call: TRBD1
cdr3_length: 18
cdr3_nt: TGTGCCACCAGTGATGGAAGGACAGGGGGCTCCGGTAATTCACCCCTCCGCTTT
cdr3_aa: CATSDGRTGGSGNSPLRF

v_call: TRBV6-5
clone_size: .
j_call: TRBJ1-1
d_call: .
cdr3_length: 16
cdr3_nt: TGTGCCAGCAGTTACTTTTCGGGGCTTCCGAACCCTGAAGCTTTCTTT
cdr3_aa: CASSYFSGLPNPEAFF

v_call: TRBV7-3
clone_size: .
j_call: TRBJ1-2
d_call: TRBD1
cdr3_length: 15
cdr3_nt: TGTGCCAGCAGTCAAGGACAGGGAGGGAACTATGGCTACACCTTC
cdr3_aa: CASSQGQGGNYGYTF

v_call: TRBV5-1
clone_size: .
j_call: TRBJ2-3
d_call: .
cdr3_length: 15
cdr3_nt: TGCGCCAGCAGCCCTTTGGGGGGCAGCACAGATACGCAGTATTTT
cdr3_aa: CASSPLGGSTDTQYF

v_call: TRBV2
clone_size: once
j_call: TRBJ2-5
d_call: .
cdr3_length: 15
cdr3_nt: TGTGCCAGCAAACGGGCGGCTAGCCTACAAGAGACCCAGTACTTC
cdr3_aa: CASKRAASLQETQYF

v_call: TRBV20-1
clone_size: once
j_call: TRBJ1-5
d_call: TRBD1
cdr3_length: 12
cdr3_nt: TGCAGTGCTAAGACAGGGAGGCAGCCCCAGCATTTT
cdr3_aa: CSAKTGRQPQHF

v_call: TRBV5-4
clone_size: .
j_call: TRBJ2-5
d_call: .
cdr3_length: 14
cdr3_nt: TGTGCCAGCAGCCTTCGAGTGGGGGATGAGACCCAGTACTTC
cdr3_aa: CASSLRVGDETQYF

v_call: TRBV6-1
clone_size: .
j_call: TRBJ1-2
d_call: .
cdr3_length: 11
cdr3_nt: TGTGCCAGCAGCCTCCTCTATGGCTACACCTTC
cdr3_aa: CASSLLYGYTF

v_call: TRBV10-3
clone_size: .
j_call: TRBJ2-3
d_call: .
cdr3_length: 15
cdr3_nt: TGTGCCATCAGAGAAGGGGGGTCTAGCACAGATACGCAGTATTTT
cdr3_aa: CAIREGGSSTDTQYF

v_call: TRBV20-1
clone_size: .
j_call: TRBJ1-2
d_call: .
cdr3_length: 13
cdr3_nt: TGCAGTGCTACGCGAGGGGGGGGCGAGGGCTACACCTTC
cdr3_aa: CSATRGGGEGYTF

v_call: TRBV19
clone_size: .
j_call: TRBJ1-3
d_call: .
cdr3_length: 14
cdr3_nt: TGTGCCAGTAGTATCAATGTTGATGGAAACACCATATATTTT
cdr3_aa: CASSINVDGNTIYF

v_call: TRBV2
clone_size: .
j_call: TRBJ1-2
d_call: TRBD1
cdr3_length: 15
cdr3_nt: TGTGCCAGTAGTAAAGGGACAGCCGTTAACTATGGCTACACCTTC
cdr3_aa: CASSKGTAVNYGYTF

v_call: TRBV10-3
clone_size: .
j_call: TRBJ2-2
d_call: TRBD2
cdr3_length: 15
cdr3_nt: TGTGCCGTACAGGGGGGACTAGCGACCACCGGGGAGCTGTTTTTT
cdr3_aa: CAVQGGLATTGELFF

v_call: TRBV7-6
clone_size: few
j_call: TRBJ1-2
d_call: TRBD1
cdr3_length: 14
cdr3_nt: TGTGCCAGCAGCCCTTCGGACAGGAGCTATGGCTACACCTTC
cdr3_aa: CASSPSDRSYGYTF

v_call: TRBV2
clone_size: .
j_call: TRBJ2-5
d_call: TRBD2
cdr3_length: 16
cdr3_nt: TGTGCCAGCGGCCCCTATTCTAGCGGGGGGGCAGAGACCCAGTACTTC
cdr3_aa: CASGPYSSGGAETQYF

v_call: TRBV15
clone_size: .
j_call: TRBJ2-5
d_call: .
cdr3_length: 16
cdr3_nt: TGTGCCACCGGCAGAGATCGCTCGACAGTCGGCGGGACCCAGTACTTC
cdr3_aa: CATGRDRSTVGGTQYF

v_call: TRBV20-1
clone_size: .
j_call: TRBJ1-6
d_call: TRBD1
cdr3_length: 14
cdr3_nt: TGCAGTGTCGCCAGGGGGGCTCTCGATTCACCCCTCCACTTT
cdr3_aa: CSVARGALDSPLHF

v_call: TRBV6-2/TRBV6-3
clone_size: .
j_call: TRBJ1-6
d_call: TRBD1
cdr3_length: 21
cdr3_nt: TGTGCCAGCACCATTATCGGGACCCCGGGACAGGTGCAATCCTATAATTCACCCCTCCACTTT
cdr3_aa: CASTIIGTPGQVQSYNSPLHF